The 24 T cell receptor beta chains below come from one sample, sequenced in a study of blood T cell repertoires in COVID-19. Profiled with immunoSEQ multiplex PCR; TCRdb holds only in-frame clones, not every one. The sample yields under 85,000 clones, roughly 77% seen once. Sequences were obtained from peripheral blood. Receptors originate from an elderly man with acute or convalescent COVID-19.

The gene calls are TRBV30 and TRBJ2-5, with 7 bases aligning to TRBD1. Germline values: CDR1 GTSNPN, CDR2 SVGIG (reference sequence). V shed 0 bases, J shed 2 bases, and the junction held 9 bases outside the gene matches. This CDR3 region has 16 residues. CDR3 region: CAWSVQGRSLQETQYF. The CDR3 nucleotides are TGTGCCTGGAGTGTACAGGGGAGATCGTTACAAGAGACCCAGTACTTC. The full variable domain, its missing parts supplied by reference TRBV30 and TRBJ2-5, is SQTIHQWPATLVQPVGSPLSLECTVEGTSNPNLYWYRQAAGRGLQLLFYSVGIGQISSEVPQNLSASRPQDRQFILSSKKLLLSDSGFYLCAWSVQGRSLQETQYFGPGTRLLVL.

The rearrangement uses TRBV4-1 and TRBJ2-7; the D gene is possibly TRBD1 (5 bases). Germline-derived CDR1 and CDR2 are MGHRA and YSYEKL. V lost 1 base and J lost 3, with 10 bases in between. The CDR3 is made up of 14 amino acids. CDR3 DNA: TGCGCCAGCAGCCAAGTGGACAATGGCTACGAGCAGTACTTC. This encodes CASSQVDNGYEQYF.

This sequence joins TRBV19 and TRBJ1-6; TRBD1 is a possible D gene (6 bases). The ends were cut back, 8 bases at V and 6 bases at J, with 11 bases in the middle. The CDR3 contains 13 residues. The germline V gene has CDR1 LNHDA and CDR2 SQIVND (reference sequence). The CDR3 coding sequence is TGTGCCAGTGGATGGACAGCTAATTCACCCCTCCACTTT. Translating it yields CASGWTANSPLHF.

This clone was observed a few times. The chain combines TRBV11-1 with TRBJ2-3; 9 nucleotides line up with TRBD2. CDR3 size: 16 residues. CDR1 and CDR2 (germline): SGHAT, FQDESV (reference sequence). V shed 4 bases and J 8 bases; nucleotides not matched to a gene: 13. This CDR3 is CASSSDGGGAGGTQYF. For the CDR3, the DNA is TGTGCCAGCAGCTCCGACGGCGGGGGGGCGGGAGGTACGCAGTATTTT.

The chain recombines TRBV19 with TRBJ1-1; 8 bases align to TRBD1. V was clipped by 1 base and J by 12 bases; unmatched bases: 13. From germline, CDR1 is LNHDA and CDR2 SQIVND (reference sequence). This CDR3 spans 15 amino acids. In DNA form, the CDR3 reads TGTGCCAGTAGTATAGGGGGACAGGAACTACGCTCTACTTTCTTT. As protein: CASSIGGQELRSTFF.

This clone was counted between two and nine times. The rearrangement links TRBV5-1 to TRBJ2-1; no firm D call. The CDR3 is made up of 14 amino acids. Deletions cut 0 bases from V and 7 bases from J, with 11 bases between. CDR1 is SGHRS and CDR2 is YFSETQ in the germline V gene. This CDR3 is CASSLGPRTNEQFF. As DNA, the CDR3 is TGCGCCAGCAGCTTGGGCCCCCGAACTAATGAGCAGTTCTTC.

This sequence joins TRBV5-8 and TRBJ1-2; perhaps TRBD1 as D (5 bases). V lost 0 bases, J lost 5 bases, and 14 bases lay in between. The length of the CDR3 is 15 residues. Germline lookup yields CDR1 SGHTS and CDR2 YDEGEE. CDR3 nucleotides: TGTGCCAGCAGCTTGGAGGCGGGGCGAGGATATGGCTACACCTTC. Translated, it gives CASSLEAGRGYGYTF.

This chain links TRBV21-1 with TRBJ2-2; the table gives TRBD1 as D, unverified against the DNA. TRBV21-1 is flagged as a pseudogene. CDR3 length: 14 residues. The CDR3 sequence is CATLGQSNTGELFF. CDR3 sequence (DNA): TGTGCCACCCTAGGACAGTCGAACACCGGGGAGCTGTTTTTT.

As DNA, the CDR3 is TGTGCCAGCAGCCAACCATGGACTAGCGGGAGGTACGAGCAGTACTTC. As protein: CASSQPWTSGRYEQYF. This chain links TRBV3-1 (or the pseudogene TRBV3-2) with TRBJ2-7, with TRBD2 identical over 14 bases. Germline CDR1 and CDR2: LGHDT and YNNKEL (reference sequence). The CDR3 extends over 16 amino acids. V lost 2 bases and J lost 4; bases outside the gene matches: 4.

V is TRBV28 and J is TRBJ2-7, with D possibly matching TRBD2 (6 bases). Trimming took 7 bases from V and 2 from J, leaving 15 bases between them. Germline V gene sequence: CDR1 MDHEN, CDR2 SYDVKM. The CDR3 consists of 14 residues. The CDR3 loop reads CASISGGVPYEQYF. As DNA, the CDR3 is TGTGCCAGCATTTCAGGCGGGGTCCCCTACGAGCAGTACTTC. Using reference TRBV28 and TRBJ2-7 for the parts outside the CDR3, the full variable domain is DVKVTQSSRYLVKRTGEKVFLECVQDMDHENMFWYRQDPGLGLRLIYFSYDVKMKEKGDIPEGYSVSREKKERFSLILESASTNQTSMYLCASISGGVPYEQYFGPGTRLTVT.

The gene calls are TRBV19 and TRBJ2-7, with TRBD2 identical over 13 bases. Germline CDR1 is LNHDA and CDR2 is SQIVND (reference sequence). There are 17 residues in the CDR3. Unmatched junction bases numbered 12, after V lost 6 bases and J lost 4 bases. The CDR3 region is CASSRQGLAGISYEQYF. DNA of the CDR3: TGTGCCAGTAGCCGACAGGGACTAGCGGGAATTTCGTACGAGCAGTACTTC.

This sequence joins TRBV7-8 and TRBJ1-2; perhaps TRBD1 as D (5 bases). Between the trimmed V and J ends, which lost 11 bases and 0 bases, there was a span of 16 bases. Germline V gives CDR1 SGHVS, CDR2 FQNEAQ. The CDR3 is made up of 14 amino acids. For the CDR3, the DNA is TGTGCCGTGGCGAACAGGCTGACTAACTATGGCTACACCTTC. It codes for CAVANRLTNYGYTF.

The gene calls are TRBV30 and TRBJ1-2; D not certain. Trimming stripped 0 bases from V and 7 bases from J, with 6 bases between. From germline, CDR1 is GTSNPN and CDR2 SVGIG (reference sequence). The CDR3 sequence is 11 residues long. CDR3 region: CAWSVTGGYTF. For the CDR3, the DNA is TGTGCCTGGAGTGTTACCGGTGGCTACACCTTC. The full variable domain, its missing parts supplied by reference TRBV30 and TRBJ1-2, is SQTIHQWPATLVQPVGSPLSLECTVEGTSNPNLYWYRQAAGRGLQLLFYSVGIGQISSEVPQNLSASRPQDRQFILSSKKLLLSDSGFYLCAWSVTGGYTFGSGTRLTVV.

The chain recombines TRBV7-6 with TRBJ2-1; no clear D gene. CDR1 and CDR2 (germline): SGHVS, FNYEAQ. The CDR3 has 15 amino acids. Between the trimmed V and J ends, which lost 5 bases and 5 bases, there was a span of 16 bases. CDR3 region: CASSPQRSTDNEQFF. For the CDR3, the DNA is TGTGCCAGCAGCCCCCAGCGATCGACGGACAATGAGCAGTTCTTC.

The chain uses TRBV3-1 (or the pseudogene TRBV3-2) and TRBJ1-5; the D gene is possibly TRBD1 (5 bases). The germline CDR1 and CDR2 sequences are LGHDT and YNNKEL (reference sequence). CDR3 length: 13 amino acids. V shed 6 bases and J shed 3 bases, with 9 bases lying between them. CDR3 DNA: TGTGCCAGCAGTCCGGACATCAATCAGCCCCAGCATTTT. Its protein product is CASSPDINQPQHF.

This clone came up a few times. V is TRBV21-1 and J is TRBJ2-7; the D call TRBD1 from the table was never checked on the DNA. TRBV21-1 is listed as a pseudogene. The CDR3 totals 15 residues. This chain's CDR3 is CASRIGTGSSYEQYF. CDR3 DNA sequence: TGTGCCAGCAGGATAGGGACAGGGTCCTCCTACGAGCAGTACTTC.

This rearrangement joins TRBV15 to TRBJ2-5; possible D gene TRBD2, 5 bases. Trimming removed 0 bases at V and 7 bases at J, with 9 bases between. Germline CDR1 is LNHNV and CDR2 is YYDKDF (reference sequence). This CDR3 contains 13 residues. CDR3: CATSREPEGTQYF. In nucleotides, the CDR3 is TGTGCCACCAGCAGAGAGCCCGAGGGGACCCAGTACTTC.

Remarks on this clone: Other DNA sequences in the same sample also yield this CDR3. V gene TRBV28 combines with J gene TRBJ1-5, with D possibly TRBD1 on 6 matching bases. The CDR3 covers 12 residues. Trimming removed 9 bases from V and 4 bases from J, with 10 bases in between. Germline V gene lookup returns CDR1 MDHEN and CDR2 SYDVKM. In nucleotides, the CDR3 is TGTGCCAGTCGAACAGGGAATCAGCCCCAGCATTTT. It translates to CASRTGNQPQHF.

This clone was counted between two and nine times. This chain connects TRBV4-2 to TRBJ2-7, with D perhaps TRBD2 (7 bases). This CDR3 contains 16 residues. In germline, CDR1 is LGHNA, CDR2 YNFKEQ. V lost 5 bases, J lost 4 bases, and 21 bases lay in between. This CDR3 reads CASSSPPRGGGYEQYF. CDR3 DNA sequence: TGTGCCAGCAGCTCCCCCCCGAGGGGGGGCGGTTACGAGCAGTACTTC.

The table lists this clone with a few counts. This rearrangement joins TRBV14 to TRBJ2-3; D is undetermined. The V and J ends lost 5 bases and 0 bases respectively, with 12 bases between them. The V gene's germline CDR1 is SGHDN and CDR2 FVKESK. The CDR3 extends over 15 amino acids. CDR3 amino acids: CASSLQLASTDTQYF. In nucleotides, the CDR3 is TGTGCCAGCAGCTTGCAGTTAGCTAGCACAGATACGCAGTATTTT. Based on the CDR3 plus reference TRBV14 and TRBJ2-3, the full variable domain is EAGVTQFPSHSVIEKGQTVTLRCDPISGHDNLYWYRRVMGKEIKFLLHFVKESKQDESGMPNNRFLAERTGGTYSTLKVQPAELEDSGVYFCASSLQLASTDTQYFGPGTRLTVL.

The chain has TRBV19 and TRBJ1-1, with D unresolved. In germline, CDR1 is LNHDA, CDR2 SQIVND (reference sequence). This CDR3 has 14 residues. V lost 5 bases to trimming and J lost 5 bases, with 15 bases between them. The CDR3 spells CASSLEGLRTEAFF. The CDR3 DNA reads TGTGCCAGTAGTCTCGAAGGACTGAGGACTGAAGCTTTCTTT.

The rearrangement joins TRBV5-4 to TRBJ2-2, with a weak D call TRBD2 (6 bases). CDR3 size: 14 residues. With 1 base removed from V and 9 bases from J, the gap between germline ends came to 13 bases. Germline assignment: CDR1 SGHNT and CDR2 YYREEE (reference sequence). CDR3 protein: CASSLLGGARELFF. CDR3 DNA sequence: TGTGCCAGCAGCTTGTTGGGCGGGGCCAGGGAGCTGTTTTTT. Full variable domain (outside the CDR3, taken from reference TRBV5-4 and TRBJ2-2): ETGVTQSPTHLIKTRGQQVTLRCSSQSGHNTVSWYQQALGQGPQFIFQYYREEENGRGNFPPRFSGLQFPNYSSELNVNALELDDSALYLCASSLLGGARELFFGEGSRLTVL.

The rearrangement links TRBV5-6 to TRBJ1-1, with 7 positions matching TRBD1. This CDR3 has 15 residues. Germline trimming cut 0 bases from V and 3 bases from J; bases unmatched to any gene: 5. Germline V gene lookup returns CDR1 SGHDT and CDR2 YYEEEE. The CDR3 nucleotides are TGTGCCAGCAGCTTGGTTCCAGGGGGAGACACTGAAGCTTTCTTT. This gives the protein CASSLVPGGDTEAFF.

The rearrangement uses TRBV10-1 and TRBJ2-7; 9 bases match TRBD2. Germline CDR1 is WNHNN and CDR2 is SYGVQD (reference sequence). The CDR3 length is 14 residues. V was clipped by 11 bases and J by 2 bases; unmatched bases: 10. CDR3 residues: CAPDSGGITYEQYF. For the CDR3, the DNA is TGCGCCCCTGACAGCGGGGGGATTACCTACGAGCAGTACTTC.